A selection of T cell receptor beta chains follows, all from one sample in a study of blood T cell repertoires in COVID-19. Sequencing used immunoSEQ multiplex PCR; TCRdb keeps in-frame clones, though not all of them. Found here are fewer than 300,000 clones, 80% to 85% of them singletons; the top ten hold about 5%. The source material was PBMCs or T cells enriched from blood (not recorded which). These TCRs come from a middle-aged man who had been exposed to COVID-19. Each CDR3 is given with its conserved first and last residue. A D gene is named only where the DNA matches it firmly. Clone size is given for some rows only: seen once, a few or many times, or a class if the clone is expanded.

clone size,V gene,D gene,CDR3 length,J gene,CDR3 protein,CDR3 DNA
.,TRBV27,.,13,TRBJ2-3,CASMWGVGDTQYF,TGTGCCAGCATGTGGGGGGTGGGAGATACGCAGTATTTT
.,TRBV27,.,16,TRBJ2-2,CASSLLGVGSGGELFF,TGTGCCAGCAGTTTGTTAGGGGTCGGGAGTGGCGGGGAGCTGTTTTTT
.,TRBV9,.,14,TRBJ2-5,CASSSMGAQETQYF,TGTGCCAGCAGCAGCATGGGGGCCCAAGAGACCCAGTACTTC
once,TRBV24-1,.,12,TRBJ2-2,CATSSNTGELFF,TGTGCCACCAGTTCCAATACCGGGGAGCTGTTTTTT
.,TRBV24-1,.,13,TRBJ1-1,CATKGGSSTEAFF,TGTGCCACAAAAGGAGGCAGCAGCACTGAAGCTTTCTTT
.,TRBV3-1/TRBV3-2,.,12,TRBJ2-3,CASSPRGDTQYF,TGTGCCAGCAGCCCACGAGGGGATACGCAGTATTTT
.,TRBV30,TRBD2,16,TRBJ2-3,CAWSVLLAGGTDTQYF,TGTGCCTGGAGTGTACTCCTAGCGGGAGGTACAGATACGCAGTATTTT
once,TRBV9,.,17,TRBJ2-1,CASSPNKGVSPYNEQFF,TGTGCCAGCAGCCCGAATAAGGGGGTTTCCCCTTACAATGAGCAGTTCTTC
.,TRBV4-2,TRBD2,17,TRBJ2-7,CASSQSRAGGTSYEQYF,TGTGCCAGCAGCCAATCCCGGGCGGGAGGGACCTCCTACGAGCAGTACTTC
once,TRBV5-1,TRBD2,14,TRBJ2-3,CASSLTAGEDTQYF,TGCGCCAGCAGCTTGACAGCGGGAGAAGATACGCAGTATTTT
.,TRBV18,.,15,TRBJ2-3,CASCHRRDSVDTQYF,TGTGCCAGCTGTCACAGGCGGGATTCGGTAGATACGCAGTATTTT
once,TRBV7-3,TRBD1,14,TRBJ1-2,CASSPQGQAYGYTF,TGTGCCAGCAGCCCCCAGGGACAGGCATATGGCTACACCTTC
.,TRBV27,.,15,TRBJ2-7,CASSFGSGKVYEQYF,TGTGCCAGCAGTTTTGGGTCAGGTAAGGTCTACGAGCAGTACTTC
.,TRBV3-1/TRBV3-2,.,14,TRBJ2-5,CASSQVGGRETQYF,TGTGCCAGCAGCCAAGTGGGGGGGCGGGAGACCCAGTACTTC
.,TRBV30,.,13,TRBJ1-5,CAWSLGGNQPQHF,TGTGCCTGGAGTTTGGGAGGAAATCAGCCCCAGCATTTT
.,TRBV11-2,TRBD2,17,TRBJ2-1,CASSHRAGTSNYNEQFF,TGTGCCAGCAGCCACAGAGCCGGGACTAGCAACTACAATGAGCAGTTCTTC
.,TRBV30,.,13,TRBJ1-2,CAWSSQGNYGYTF,TGTGCCTGGAGTTCTCAGGGTAACTATGGCTACACCTTC
few,TRBV7-2,TRBD1,15,TRBJ1-5,CASSRQGVGNQPQHF,TGTGCCAGCAGCAGACAGGGAGTCGGCAATCAGCCCCAGCATTTT
.,TRBV5-6,.,14,TRBJ2-7,CASSLGVTFYEQYF,TGTGCCAGCAGCTTGGGGGTGACATTTTACGAGCAGTACTTC
.,TRBV19,.,12,TRBJ1-2,CASSAVPHGYTF,TGTGCCAGTAGTGCGGTACCGCATGGCTACACCTTC
.,TRBV30,.,15,TRBJ1-5,CAWSVGNPLNQPQHF,TGTGCCTGGAGTGTCGGGAACCCCCTAAATCAGCCCCAGCATTTT
.,TRBV6-4,TRBD1,13,TRBJ1-2,CASSLTGFYGYTF,TGTGCCAGCAGCCTGACAGGGTTCTATGGCTACACCTTC
.,TRBV25-1,.,17,TRBJ2-1,CASSEGIKGWSYNEQFF,TGTGCCAGCAGTGAGGGCATTAAGGGGTGGTCCTACAATGAGCAGTTCTTC
once,TRBV24-1,TRBD2,14,TRBJ2-7,CATSASGSTHEQYF,TGTGCCACCAGTGCCAGCGGGAGCACCCACGAGCAGTACTTC
once,TRBV11-3,TRBD1,15,TRBJ1-2,CASSLADREDYGYTF,TGTGCCAGCAGCCTTGCCGACAGGGAGGATTATGGCTACACCTTC
.,TRBV25-1,.,16,TRBJ1-6,CASSEFDGGYNSPLHF,TGTGCCAGCAGTGAATTTGACGGAGGGTATAATTCACCCCTCCACTTT
.,TRBV10-3,.,12,TRBJ1-2,CAISDGYYGYTF,TGTGCCATCAGTGATGGCTACTATGGCTACACCTTC
.,TRBV14,.,14,TRBJ2-3,CASSQTDSTDTQYF,TGTGCCAGCAGCCAGACAGATTCCACAGATACGCAGTATTTT
once,TRBV9,TRBD1,17,TRBJ1-3,CASSVLGTAFSGNTIYF,TGTGCCAGCAGCGTATTGGGGACAGCTTTCTCTGGAAACACCATATATTTT
.,TRBV7-3,TRBD1,14,TRBJ1-5,CASGGQGRNQPQHF,TGTGCCAGCGGGGGACAGGGCCGCAATCAGCCCCAGCATTTT
.,TRBV6-5,.,14,TRBJ2-7,CASSYGQLVDEQYF,TGTGCCAGCAGTTACGGTCAACTCGTGGACGAGCAGTACTTC
.,TRBV30,.,16,TRBJ1-1,CAWSGGLSRGNTEAFF,TGTGCCTGGAGCGGGGGACTCTCGAGGGGTAACACTGAAGCTTTCTTT
once,TRBV5-1,TRBD2,14,TRBJ2-3,CATHSGTGTDTQYF,TGCGCCACCCATAGCGGGACCGGCACAGATACGCAGTATTTT
.,TRBV5-1,TRBD1,14,TRBJ1-2,CASSIGQGDYGYTF,TGCGCCAGCAGCATTGGACAGGGGGACTATGGCTACACCTTC
.,TRBV4-2,.,17,TRBJ2-3,CASSQDSRDLFTDTQYF,TGTGCCAGCAGCCAAGATAGCCGGGACTTATTCACAGATACGCAGTATTTT
.,TRBV30,.,12,TRBJ2-5,CAWSRGGETQYF,TGTGCCTGGAGTAGGGGCGGTGAGACCCAGTACTTC
.,TRBV30,.,15,TRBJ1-4,CAWSAGSGTNEKLFF,TGTGCCTGGAGTGCCGGTTCGGGAACTAATGAAAAACTGTTTTTT
.,TRBV9,.,14,TRBJ2-1,CASSVRDLLDEQFF,TGTGCCAGCAGCGTACGGGACTTGTTGGATGAGCAGTTCTTC
.,TRBV28,TRBD2,16,TRBJ2-7,CASSLGGLADSYEQYF,TGTGCCAGCAGTTTGGGGGGACTAGCGGACTCCTACGAGCAGTACTTC
.,TRBV11-3,TRBD2,16,TRBJ2-1,CASSPILAGGSNEQFF,TGTGCCAGCAGCCCTATACTAGCGGGAGGTTCGAATGAGCAGTTCTTC